The sequence of this T cell receptor beta chain was determined in a study of shared clonotypes between healthy human individuals. Overall study results and limits: Enrolling few donors narrowed the genetic and exposure-history diversity that was represented.

To note about this clone: Its matching antigen is unknown.

The CDR3 extends over 14 amino acids. Germline values: CDR1 SNHLY, CDR2 FYNNEI. V was clipped by 6 bases and J by 3 bases, with 14 bases between them. Splitting of each subset's genomic DNA was done evenly across several immunoSEQ plates. The authors sequenced unsorted PBMC DNA on ten immunoSEQ deep assay plates. In the original workflow: Junction-only immunoSEQ sequences carried no quality scores, so filtering differed. This table comes from immunoSEQ multiplex PCR, and its TCRdb copy is limited to in-frame clones, with some not included. V and J calls and clone size follow that table, whereas D and trimming were derived from the DNA. This table holds about 470,000 clones, 70% to 80% found once.

The V call is TRBV2, the J call TRBJ1-1, with D possibly being TRBD1 (6 bases). Sequences were obtained from PBMCs. This TCR was recovered from a woman in her thirties or forties in good health. Some clones in this sample may be carry-over from other donors' samples. CDR3 DNA: TGTGCCAGCAGCGGGGGCCTGTTAGACACTGAAGCTTTCTTT. It encodes CASSGGLLDTEAFF.